What follows is one T cell receptor beta chain and its context. Antigen: not known. The data stem from a study of radiation and T cells in renal cell carcinoma. Study-wide points: No pretreatment tumor biopsies were available for baseline clonotypes. In blood, top tumor clones expanded by 2 weeks, shrinking by 4.

The sample's time point: blood 2 weeks post-SBRT. Specified treatment: 15 Gy SBRT to primary tumor, nephrectomy 4 weeks later. Blood was sampled at baseline, 2 weeks and 4 weeks after SBRT. The tumor was a clear cell renal cell carcinoma. Only in-frame clones appear in the TCRdb table, and some are missing; sequencing was by immunoSEQ multiplex PCR. This table holds under 150,000 clones, more than 80% found once. The source of this sequence is a woman between 55 and 75 years old with renal cell carcinoma. The starting material was blood, obtained from a patient whose treatment included radiotherapy and nephrectomy.

The CDR3 bases are TGTGCCAGCAGAGACAGGGACGTCGGGACCCAGTACTTC. Encoded protein: CASRDRDVGTQYF. The chain recombines TRBV7-9 with TRBJ2-5; 7 nucleotides align to TRBD1. The junction had 8 bases not matched to a gene; V was cut back by 6 bases and J by 7 bases. This CDR3 contains 13 residues. Germline values: CDR1 SEHNR, CDR2 FQNEAQ (reference sequence).